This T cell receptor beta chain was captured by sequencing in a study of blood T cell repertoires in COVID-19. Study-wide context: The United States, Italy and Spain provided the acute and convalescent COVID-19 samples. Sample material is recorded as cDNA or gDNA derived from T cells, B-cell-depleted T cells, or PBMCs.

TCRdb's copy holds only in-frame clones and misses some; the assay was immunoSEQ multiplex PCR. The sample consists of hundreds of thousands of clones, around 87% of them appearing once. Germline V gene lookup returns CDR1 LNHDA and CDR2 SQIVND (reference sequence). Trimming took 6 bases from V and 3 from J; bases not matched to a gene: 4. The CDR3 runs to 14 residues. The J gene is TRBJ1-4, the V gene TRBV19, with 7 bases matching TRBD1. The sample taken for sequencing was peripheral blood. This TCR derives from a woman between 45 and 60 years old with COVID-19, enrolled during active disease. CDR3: CASRSTGANEKLFF. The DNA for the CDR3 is TGTGCCAGTAGGTCAACAGGGGCTAATGAAAAACTGTTTTTT.